This T cell receptor beta chain was sequenced during a study of CXCR3-negative and CXCR3-positive naive CD8 T cells. Study results and limitations: Diversity proved comparably high across both naive subsets and much lower in memory CD8+ cells. Similar levels of surface CD5 were seen between naive subsets; TCR strength was inferred from TRB CDR3 properties. Unlike memory cells, which differed, naive CXCR3-negative and CXCR3-positive cells had similar TRBV-TRBJ usage.

Every CD8+ T cell subset underwent triplicate sorting at some 280,000 cells apiece. Turning to this clonotype: What it recognizes is unknown.

CDR1 is MNHEY, CDR2 SMNVEV, per germline (reference sequence). The CDR3 loop spans 14 amino acids. TRB cDNA was prepared as libraries by UMI-labeled 5' RACE. TCRdb re-called the 5' RACE reads; every CDR3 protein appears as one record, without DNA. The sample has 45,000 or so distinct CDR3 sequences. This TCR came from a human donor in good health. Some clones in this sample may be carry-over from other donors' samples. Sequenced input: memory CD8+ T cells from blood. This sequence joins TRBV27 and TRBJ1-5; TCRdb's D call, TRBD1, is unchecked because there is no DNA. CDR3 loop: CASSPLTGYQPQHF.